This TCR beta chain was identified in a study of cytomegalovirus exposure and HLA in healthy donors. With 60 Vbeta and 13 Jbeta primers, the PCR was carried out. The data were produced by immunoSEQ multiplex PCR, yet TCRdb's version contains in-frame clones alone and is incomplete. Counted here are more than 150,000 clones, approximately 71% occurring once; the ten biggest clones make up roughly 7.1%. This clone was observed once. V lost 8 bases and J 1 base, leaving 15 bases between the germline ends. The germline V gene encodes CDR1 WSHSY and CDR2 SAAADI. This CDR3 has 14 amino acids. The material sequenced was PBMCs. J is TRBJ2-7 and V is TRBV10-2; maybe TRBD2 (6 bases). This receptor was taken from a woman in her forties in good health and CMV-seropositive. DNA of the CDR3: TGCGCCAGCCGCGACCGGGACTCTTCCTACGAGCAGTACTTC. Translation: CASRDRDSSYEQYF.